This TCR beta chain emerged from a study of beta chain features in type 1 diabetes (dated by TCRdb to the late 2010s). Regarding the study in general: Mean age, gender distribution, total cell number and subset yield were not different between patients and healthy donors. Across all samples, fewer than 110,000,000 sorted cells were examined, and cell number per subset correlated strongly with RNA yield. The study compared the TCRB repertoires of sorted circulating CD4+ T cell subsets in recently diagnosed type 1 diabetes patients with those in matched healthy donors. Naive and central memory subsets were obtained from all 30 or so donors, but regulatory and stem cell-like memory subsets were isolated from only 8 patients and 8 healthy donors. General study outcomes and caveats: PCR may preferentially amplify shorter templates, but because patient and control samples were amplified and corrected together, any resulting skew would affect both groups equally. Sequencing cDNA rather than genomic DNA could over-represent highly expressing activated cells, although activation and CD3 levels did not differ between groups. Naive, central memory and regulatory TCRB repertoires appeared to be more similar among patients than among healthy donors. At VDJ recombination sites, type 1 diabetes patients had fewer insertions and more deleted nucleotides, which implies abnormalities in thymic rearrangement. Because small numbers of individuals were included in the HLA sub-analyses, any influence of HLA type on TCRB rearrangement was left unresolved. A moderate but significant shortening of TCRB CDR3 length was observed in type 1 diabetes patients in all four CD4+ subsets.

The trim is 3 bases for V and 6 bases for J, with a gap of 12 bases between the germline ends. As encoded in the germline V gene (reference sequence), CDR1 is MNHEY while CDR2 is SMNVEV. The CDR3, from cysteine to phenylalanine, totals 14 residues. The CDR3 DNA has 42 bases and is translated from base 1. The entire isolated RNA was reverse transcribed using the High Capacity cDNA Reverse Transcription Kit, and thus expressed TCRB transcripts were sequenced. Deep immunoSEQ sequencing was performed on naive, central memory and regulatory T cell samples, with an average of about 3.6 million total reads per sample. Sorted cells were lysed in RLT buffer and RNA was extracted with DNase-treated RNeasy Micro or Mini kits, depending on cell number. Each cell subset was processed on its own to prevent cross-contamination, while patient and healthy donor samples were processed together. Using the immunoSEQ multiplex PCR, TCRB sequences were amplified from cDNA into 87-bp fragments spanning the CDR3 region. Amplicons were sequenced on the Illumina HiSeq platform. In the original analysis: Synthetic template baselines were used to correct PCR bias computationally, reads within Hamming distance 2 were collapsed, and singletons that could not be merged were discarded. Reads were aligned against IMGT to assign V, D and J genes, CDR3 length and insertions or deletions at six rearrangement sites. Within each subset, clonotype counts were normalized to sorted cell number, and only after that were true diversity and Gini coefficients computed with the tcR R package. The overlap coefficient, calculated on TCRB nucleotide sequences, was used to quantify repertoire sharing. Out-of-frame TCRB sequences from naive cells were analyzed as a proxy for the pre-selection repertoire. The immuneACCESS repertoire file appears here via TCRdb, limited to in-frame rearrangements. These files lack a portion of the clones; in checked studies, under half of the deficit traces to unresolved V genes, and the cause of the others is not known. The V and J calls and the clone size are those of that table, but D and trimming were determined from the DNA. This sample comprises 900,000 or so clones, 17% of them detected only once. The ten largest clonotypes hold 0.02% to 0.03% of the sample.

A note on this clone: It lacks a known antigen. The sample holds no much larger clone one base away, and base qualities are not on file.

Each donor gave one peripheral blood draw, roughly 120 mL on average, collected into heparinised tubes. Naive, central memory, regulatory and stem cell-like memory CD4+ T cells were sorted on a BD FACSAria II using a panel including CD45RO, CCR7, CD25, CD127, CD95 and CD27. Every sorted population had a purity above 98%. PBMCs were isolated right away by Lymphoprep density gradient centrifugation and were stained directly, without culture. So that batch effects would be minimized, each experiment stained and sorted samples in pairs, pairing one healthy donor with one patient. The sample comprised naive CD4+ T cells from blood. The cell subset or site label on this specimen signifies: true naive CD4+ T cells. This sequence originates from a woman between 18 and 29 years old in good health. The sequence is built from TRBV27 and TRBJ1-5, with no reliable assignment of the D segment. The CDR3 in this case is CASSLGLSSQPQHF. The nucleotides read TGTGCCAGCAGTTTGGGCCTATCAAGTCAGCCCCAGCATTTT.